The entry below describes one T cell receptor beta chain. Its antigen is not identified. This sample also contains other DNA sequences that code for the same CDR3. The whole isolated RNA underwent reverse transcription, so sequencing captured expressed TCRB transcripts. The protocol was immunoSEQ multiplex PCR, while the TCRdb copy is restricted to in-frame clones and leaves out a portion. Among 150,000 or so clones listed, 6.5% to 10% were seen once. These data come from a study of beta chain features in type 1 diabetes. This CDR3 spans 15 amino acids. The V and J ends lost 4 bases and 2 bases, in that order; junction bases with no gene match: 5. Germline CDR1 and CDR2: SGHTA and FQGNSA. General study points: Among patients with Type 1 diabetes, TCRB CDR3s were moderately but significantly shorter in every one of the four CD4+ subsets.

The V and J genes are TRBV7-2 and TRBJ1-5; TRBD1 matches at 7 bases. Source material: central memory CD4+ T cells from blood. This clonotype originated in a woman in her late teens or twenties with type 1 diabetes. The CDR3 nucleotides are TGTGCCAGCAGCTCCCGACAGGGTGGCAATCAGCCCCAGCATTTT. Protein sequence: CASSSRQGGNQPQHF.